This T cell receptor (beta chain) appears in the sequencing data of a study of T cells in Graves' hyperthyroidism and ophthalmopathy. Findings and limits, study-wide: The model predicted ophthalmopathy a median approximately seven months before onset. Classification by a 13 V-J model distinguished ophthalmopathy from stable hyperthyroidism.

Amplified regions were TCR beta CDR3 sequences from RNA transcripts. Primed by the HTBI set, a first-round RT-PCR was run on the TCR CDR3. TCRdb re-called the multiplex PCR reads with MiXCR, one entry per CDR3 protein. Of about half a million distinct CDR3 sequences listed, approximately 16% are singletons. This clonotype was detected many times. Its antigen is unknown. Per germline, CDR1 SGHTA and CDR2 FQGNSA. The CDR3 consists of 13 residues. V shed 10 bases and J shed 7 bases, with 20 bases lying between them. The chain joins TRBV7-2 to TRBJ2-7; weak D call: TRBD1 (6 bases). The sequencing sample was made of blood. This TCR was recovered from a woman in her twenties or thirties with Graves' ophthalmopathy. CDR3 region: CAISHRGLGEQYF. The CDR3 DNA sequence: TGTGCCATCTCCCATAGGGGGTTGGGTGAGCAGTACTTC. Complete variable domain (other parts from reference TRBV7-2 and TRBJ2-7): GAGVSQSPSNKVTEKGKDVELRCDPISGHTALYWYRQSLGQGLEFLIYFQGNSAPDKSGLPSDRFSAERTGGSVSTLTIQRTQQEDSAVYLCAISHRGLGEQYFGPGTRLTVT.